A single sample gave rise to the 10 T cell receptor beta chains below, sequenced in a study of cytomegalovirus exposure and HLA in healthy donors. It was with 60 Vbeta and 13 Jbeta primers that the PCR ran. Some clones are missing from TCRdb's copy, which holds only in-frame ones; the method was immunoSEQ multiplex PCR. The sample has about 130,000 clones, approximately 17% seen once. Sequenced: PBMCs. The receptors were gathered from a female donor in good health and CMV-seropositive.

The J gene is TRBJ2-1, the V gene TRBV13; TRBD2 matches at 8 bases. The CDR3 extends over 17 amino acids. The V gene end was trimmed by 4 bases and the J gene end by 5 bases; junction bases not matched to a gene: 13. Germline assignment: CDR1 PRHDT and CDR2 FYEKMQ (reference sequence). The CDR3 sequence is CASSSVRLAQSHNEQFF. CDR3 nucleotide sequence: TGTGCCAGCAGCTCCGTGAGACTAGCGCAGTCACACAATGAGCAGTTCTTC.

The chain uses TRBV30 and TRBJ2-3; 9 nucleotides match TRBD1. Germline V CDR1 and CDR2: GTSNPN, SVGIG (reference sequence). V shed 8 bases, J shed 0 bases, and the junction held 6 bases outside the gene matches. The length of the CDR3 is 14 residues. The DNA for the CDR3 is TGTGCCCGGGCCGGACAGGGGAGCACAGATACGCAGTATTTT. Its protein is CARAGQGSTDTQYF.

CDR3 protein: CASSQERSGGRGYTF. The CDR3 coding sequence is TGTGCCAGCAGCCAAGAAAGGTCGGGGGGCAGGGGCTACACCTTC. V usage is TRBV4-2 and J usage is TRBJ1-2, with a weak D call TRBD1 (6 bases). This CDR3 has 15 residues. Trimming cost V 0 bases and J 8 bases, with 16 bases left between them. Germline V gene data show CDR1 as LGHNA and CDR2 as YNFKEQ.

The V call is TRBV5-1, the J call TRBJ1-1, with D maybe TRBD1 (6 bases). Trimming cost V 2 bases and J 1 base, with 12 bases left between them. The germline V gene has CDR1 SGHRS and CDR2 YFSETQ. The CDR3 spans 15 residues. CDR3 coding DNA: TGCGCCAGCAGCTTTTGGGGGCGGACGAACACTGAAGCTTTCTTT. Translating gives CASSFWGRTNTEAFF.

This clone has just a few counts. The chain carries TRBV5-6 and TRBJ1-5, with TRBD1 matching over 7 bases. With 0 bases clipped from V and 2 bases from J, the junction kept 2 bases outside the gene matches. The CDR3 sequence is 15 residues long. Germline values: CDR1 SGHDT, CDR2 YYEEEE. CDR3 sequence: CASSLARGGNQPQHF. The DNA for the CDR3 is TGTGCCAGCAGCTTGGCCAGGGGGGGCAATCAGCCCCAGCATTTT.

This clone was seen only a few times. The genes are TRBV5-4 and TRBJ2-5; D possibly corresponds to TRBD2 (5 bases). The CDR3 covers 15 residues. Germline V gene sequence: CDR1 SGHNT, CDR2 YYREEE (reference sequence). Trimming took off 4 bases at V and 5 bases at J, with 18 bases between the two ends. The CDR3 region has the DNA TGTGCCAGCAGCCCCCCCGGGCGGGTATATGAGACCCAGTACTTC. Protein sequence: CASSPPGRVYETQYF.

This clone appeared a few times. The CDR3: CASSDGKANTEAFF. DNA of the CDR3: TGTGCCAGCAGTGACGGGAAAGCAAACACTGAAGCTTTCTTT. The rearrangement uses TRBV2 and TRBJ1-1; D remains unclear. Between the trimmed V and J ends, which lost 3 bases and 2 bases, there was a span of 10 bases. This CDR3 region has 14 residues. Germline V gene lookup returns CDR1 SNHLY and CDR2 FYNNEI.

The V call is TRBV7-9, the J call TRBJ1-4; D is unresolved. Trimming took 2 bases from V and 7 from J, leaving 14 bases between them. Germline lookup yields CDR1 SEHNR and CDR2 FQNEAQ (reference sequence). CDR3 size: 15 residues. Written as DNA, the CDR3 is TGTGCCAGCAGCTTACACCGCGGTGGCAGTGAAAAACTGTTTTTT. Translated, it gives CASSLHRGGSEKLFF.

The chain recombines TRBV7-2 with TRBJ2-7, with 8 positions matching TRBD2. V was pared by 7 bases and J by 1 base, with 9 bases of the junction left unmatched. CDR3 length: 15 amino acids. Germline-derived CDR1 and CDR2 are SGHTA and FQGNSA. The CDR3 DNA reads TGTGCCAGCACCCTATCTAGCGGGCCTTCCTACGAGCAGTACTTC. Its translation: CASTLSSGPSYEQYF.

This CDR3 reads CASSLTRGSNEKLFF. CDR3 in DNA: TGTGCCAGCAGCTTAACCAGGGGATCTAATGAAAAACTGTTTTTT. The rearrangement uses TRBV7-9 and TRBJ1-4; the D gene is possibly TRBD1 (6 bases). The germline V gene encodes CDR1 SEHNR and CDR2 FQNEAQ (reference sequence). This CDR3 region has 15 residues. V lost 2 bases, J lost 3 bases, and 10 bases lay in between.